A single sample is the source of the 4 T cell receptor beta chains below, sequenced in a study of response to subunit inactivated influenza vaccine. TCRdb used MiXCR to reprocess the RT-PCR reads, holding one entry per CDR3 protein. The table includes about 650,000 distinct CDR3 sequences, 15% to 18% detected once. This specimen consisted of PBMCs from blood, obtained 12 days after vaccination. The receptors were sampled from a man aged 50 to 60 who received an inactivated influenza vaccine.

This chain connects TRBV18 to TRBJ2-2, with D hard to call. Trimming took off 5 bases at V and 4 bases at J, with 14 bases between the two ends. Germline V gene sequence: CDR1 KGHSH, CDR2 LQKENI. This CDR3 spans 15 amino acids. This CDR3 reads CASSTNPASTGELFF. CDR3 bases: TGTGCCAGCTCAACCAACCCTGCCTCCACCGGGGAGCTGTTTTTT.

The chain couples TRBV7-2 to TRBJ2-3; TRBD2 might be the D (7 bases). Germline V lookup: CDR1 SGHTA, CDR2 FQGNSA. This CDR3 contains 16 residues. V shed 4 bases and J shed 6 bases, with 20 bases lying between them. CDR3 coding DNA: TGTGCCAGCAGCTCCTCGGCGGGGGCCCGGGAGGATACGCAGTATTTT. It yields the protein CASSSSAGAREDTQYF.

The rearrangement joins TRBV20-1 to TRBJ1-5; 7 bases agree with TRBD1. From germline, CDR1 is DFQATT and CDR2 SNEGSKA (reference sequence). This CDR3 spans 16 amino acids. The J segment lost 2 bases and the V segment lost 5 bases, leaving 12 bases of the junction unmatched. CDR3 in amino acids: CSAYRYRGQGNQPQHF. CDR3 bases: TGCAGTGCTTACAGATACAGGGGTCAGGGCAATCAGCCCCAGCATTTT.

This clonotype was found a few times. The rearrangement uses TRBV5-1 and TRBJ2-2; 16 bases agree with TRBD2. The CDR3 is 18 residues long. The germline V gene encodes CDR1 SGHRS and CDR2 YFSETQ. Losses at the gene ends were 2 bases for V and 7 bases for J; bases not matched to a gene: 8. In DNA, the CDR3 is TGCGCCAGCAGCTTCTCCGGGACTAGCGGGAGGGCCGTCGGGGAGCTGTTTTTT. This encodes CASSFSGTSGRAVGELFF. Full variable domain (remainder filled in from reference TRBV5-1 and TRBJ2-2): KAGVTQTPRYLIKTRGQQVTLSCSPISGHRSVSWYQQTPGQGLQFLFEYFSETQRNKGNFPGRFSGRQFSNSRSEMNVSTLELGDSALYLCASSFSGTSGRAVGELFFGEGSRLTVL.